This T cell receptor (beta chain) emerged from a study of T cell repertoires in cytomegalovirus infection. Across the whole study: Recently identified HLA-C-restricted CMV epitopes and well-studied HLA-B-restricted CMV epitopes were used by the study. Indicated by public TCR beta signatures were CMV infection and matching HLA type. General study results and limits: HLA-C-restricted CMV clonotypes gave the most frequent clonotype in two of eight donors.

TCRdb reprocessed the reads with MiXCR, giving one entry per CDR3 protein. The sample yields over 95,000 distinct CDR3 sequences, 30% seen once. The germline V gene encodes CDR1 SEHNR and CDR2 FQNEAQ (reference sequence). V was cut by 10 bases and J by 3 bases, with 18 bases left in between. The CDR3 is 15 amino acids. The count of this clonotype is one. The antigen remains unidentified. The receptor was isolated from a human donor in good health (CMV status not recorded). Some clones in this sample may be carry-over from other donors' samples. The chain couples TRBV7-9 to TRBJ2-2; D may be TRBD2 (6 bases). The material sequenced was CD8+ T cells from cultured PBMCs, taken from culture after CMV antigen stimulation. The CDR3 DNA is TGTGCCACCCTAATCCGCGGGGACCACACCGGGGAGCTGTTTTTT. As protein: CATLIRGDHTGELFF.